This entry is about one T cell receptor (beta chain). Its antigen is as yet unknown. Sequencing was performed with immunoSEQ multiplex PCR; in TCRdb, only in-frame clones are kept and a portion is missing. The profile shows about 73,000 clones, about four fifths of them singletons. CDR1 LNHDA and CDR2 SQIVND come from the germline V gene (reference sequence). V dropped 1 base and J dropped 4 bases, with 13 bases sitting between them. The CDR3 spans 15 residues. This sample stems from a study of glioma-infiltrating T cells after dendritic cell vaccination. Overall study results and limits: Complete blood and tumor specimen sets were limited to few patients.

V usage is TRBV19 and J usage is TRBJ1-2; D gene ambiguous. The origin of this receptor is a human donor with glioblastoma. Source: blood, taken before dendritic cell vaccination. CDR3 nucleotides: TGTGCCAGTAGTATAGGGTTGGACGGGATCTATGGCTACACCTTC. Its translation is CASSIGLDGIYGYTF. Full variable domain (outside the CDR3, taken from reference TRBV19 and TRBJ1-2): DGGITQSPKYLFRKEGQNVTLSCEQNLNHDAMYWYRQDPGQGLRLIYYSQIVNDFQKGDIAEGYSVSREKKESFPLTVTSAQKNPTAFYLCASSIGLDGIYGYTFGSGTRLTVV.